Listed here are 29 T cell receptor beta chains from one sample, sequenced in a study of cytomegalovirus exposure and HLA in healthy donors. 13 Jbeta primers and 60 Vbeta primers were used for the PCR. Repertoires were generated with immunoSEQ multiplex PCR, while TCRdb's copy carries only in-frame clones and drops some. The sample has 150,000 to 200,000 clones, roughly 60% seen once. Sequenced material: PBMCs. The receptors were sampled from a man between 35 and 55 years old in good health and CMV-seronegative.

This clone has a handful of counts. J is TRBJ2-7 and V is TRBV7-9; TRBD1 matches at 10 bases. Germline CDR1 is SEHNR and CDR2 is FQNEAQ (reference sequence). CDR3 length: 16 residues. The V gene end was trimmed by 5 bases and the J gene end by 1 base; junction bases not matched to a gene: 8. This CDR3 reads CASSPGGQGRSYEQYF. CDR3 coding DNA: TGTGCCAGCAGCCCAGGGGGACAGGGGAGATCCTACGAGCAGTACTTC.

This clone was detected a few times. The V call is TRBV6-1, the J call TRBJ1-2; 9 positions match TRBD1. V lost 6 bases to trimming and J lost 4 bases; unmatched junction nucleotides: 6. The CDR3 is 14 residues long. Germline V lookup: CDR1 MNHNS, CDR2 SASEGT. Here the CDR3 reads CASRLTGGAYGYTF. The DNA of the CDR3 is TGTGCCAGCAGACTCACAGGGGGCGCCTATGGCTACACCTTC.

This clone occurred a few times. The chain employs TRBV6-4 and TRBJ1-5; no reliable D call. Germline V gene sequence: CDR1 MRHNA, CDR2 SNTAGT. CDR3 length: 13 residues. V was shortened by 5 bases and J by 6 bases, with 11 bases between the two germline ends. For the CDR3, the DNA is TGTGCCAGCAGTAGCGAAGGAGGTCAGCCCCAGCATTTT. Translated: CASSSEGGQPQHF.

The rearrangement links TRBV4-2 to TRBJ2-1; TRBD1 matches at 9 bases. This CDR3 spans 14 amino acids. Germline V gene sequence: CDR1 LGHNA, CDR2 YNFKEQ. Trimming removed 4 bases from V and 6 bases from J; junction bases left unmatched: 4. The CDR3 protein is CASSRGQGPNEQFF. CDR3 coding DNA: TGTGCCAGCAGCCGCGGACAGGGGCCCAATGAGCAGTTCTTC.

The chain is built from TRBV10-3 and TRBJ2-5; a weak D match, TRBD1 (7 bases). CDR1 is ENHRY and CDR2 is SYGVKD in the germline V gene. This CDR3 contains 14 residues. V lost 10 bases and J lost 2, with 17 bases in between. The CDR3 nucleotides read TGTGCCACCGCGGGGACAGCGATACAAGAGACCCAGTACTTC. It codes for CATAGTAIQETQYF.

CDR3 region: CASSLAFISGNEQFF. CDR3 sequence (DNA): TGTGCCAGCAGCTTAGCGTTTATTAGCGGGAATGAGCAGTTCTTC. The V gene is TRBV7-2, the J gene TRBJ2-1; 7 nucleotides agree with TRBD2. CDR1 and CDR2 (germline): SGHTA, FQGNSA. The CDR3 loop spans 15 amino acids. J gave up 7 bases and V 0 bases, and 6 bases lay outside the gene matches.

V and J are TRBV6-5 and TRBJ2-5; weak D call: TRBD2 (5 bases). Matching the DNA end better, TRBJ2-7 makes the J call doubtful. The CDR3 loop spans 13 amino acids. Germline V lookup: CDR1 MNHEY, CDR2 SVGAGI. The DNA for the CDR3 is TGTGCCAGCAGTTCCCGCGGGCAAGGCGAGCAGTACTTC. Its protein is CASSSRGQGEQYF.

This clone was observed a few times. This chain connects TRBV12-5 to TRBJ1-4; D possibly corresponds to TRBD1 (6 bases). V was pared by 0 bases and J by 0 bases, with 17 bases between. Germline CDR1 reads LGHNT; CDR2 reads FRNRAP. This CDR3 comprises 19 residues. The CDR3 sequence is CASGLVIRGSIATNEKLFF. CDR3 DNA: TGTGCTAGTGGTTTGGTAATAAGGGGGTCGATTGCAACTAATGAAAAACTGTTTTTT. The full variable domain, in which reference TRBV12-5 and TRBJ1-4 provide the parts outside the CDR3, is DARVTQTPRHKVTEMGQEVTMRCQPILGHNTVFWYRQTMMQGLELLAYFRNRAPLDDSGMPKDRFSAEMPDATLATLKIQPSEPRDSAVYFCASGLVIRGSIATNEKLFFGSGTQLSVL.

This rearrangement joins TRBV7-9 to TRBJ2-5; a possible D gene is TRBD2 (6 bases). The CDR3 totals 14 residues. The V gene lost 1 base and the J gene lost 3 bases, with 9 bases spanning the gap. CDR1 is SEHNR and CDR2 is FQNEAQ in the germline V gene (reference sequence). The CDR3 here is CASSLDGGKETQYF. For the CDR3, the DNA is TGTGCCAGCAGCTTAGACGGGGGAAAAGAGACCCAGTACTTC.

The V gene is TRBV10-3, the J gene TRBJ2-7, with 7 positions matching TRBD1. Looked up from germline, CDR1 is ENHRY and CDR2 is SYGVKD. V was clipped by 2 bases and J by 3 bases; unmatched bases: 4. The CDR3 has 14 residues. This CDR3 is CAISEGQDVYEQYF. In DNA form, the CDR3 reads TGTGCCATCAGTGAGGGACAGGACGTCTACGAGCAGTACTTC.

The chain links TRBV5-6 to TRBJ2-1; 11 bases match TRBD2. J gave up 6 bases and V 2 bases, and 4 bases lay outside the gene matches. The germline V gene has CDR1 SGHDT and CDR2 YYEEEE. The CDR3 is 15 amino acids. The CDR3 DNA follows: TGTGCCAGCAGCTTAGTTAGCGGGGGGGCCAATGAGCAGTTCTTC. Its translation is CASSLVSGGANEQFF.

This clone showed up just a few times. V usage is TRBV2 and J usage is TRBJ2-5; weak D call: TRBD2 (7 bases). With the DNA end fitting TRBJ2-7 better, the J assignment may be wrong. This CDR3 is 14 amino acids long. Germline V CDR1 and CDR2: SNHLY, FYNNEI. CDR3 bases: TGTGCCAGCAGTCGGGGGGCGGGTACCTACGAGCAGTACTTC. Its protein product is CASSRGAGTYEQYF.

This chain links TRBV6-4 with TRBJ2-1; 10 bases agree with TRBD2. The CDR3 runs to 15 residues. The germline CDR1 and CDR2 sequences are MRHNA and SNTAGT. Losses at the gene ends were 8 bases for V and 7 bases for J; bases not matched to a gene: 11. CDR3 coding DNA: TGTGCCAGCGCACAATTCTTGACTAGCGGGAATGAGCAGTTCTTC. Its protein product is CASAQFLTSGNEQFF.

The J gene is TRBJ1-4, the V gene TRBV14, with D perhaps TRBD1 (6 bases). V was clipped by 0 bases and J by 6 bases, with 14 bases between them. This CDR3 comprises 16 residues. Germline assignment: CDR1 SGHDN and CDR2 FVKESK. DNA for the CDR3: TGTGCCAGCAGCCAAGATCGGGGGGGGCCCGATGAAAAACTGTTTTTT. Translation: CASSQDRGGPDEKLFF. Full variable domain (missing parts from reference TRBV14 and TRBJ1-4): EAGVTQFPSHSVIEKGQTVTLRCDPISGHDNLYWYRRVMGKEIKFLLHFVKESKQDESGMPNNRFLAERTGGTYSTLKVQPAELEDSGVYFCASSQDRGGPDEKLFFGSGTQLSVL.

The V gene is TRBV12-5, the J gene TRBJ1-2; D unresolved. This CDR3 contains 14 residues. Trimming shortened V by 1 base and J by 8 bases, and 14 bases separated the two germline ends. Germline lookup yields CDR1 LGHNT and CDR2 FRNRAP. In nucleotides, the CDR3 is TGTGCTAGTGGTTTGGGTCCGCGAGGGCAAGGCTACACCTTC. Its translation: CASGLGPRGQGYTF.

The gene calls are TRBV19 and TRBJ1-5; TRBD1 is a possible D gene (6 bases). The germline gives CDR1 LNHDA, CDR2 SQIVND (reference sequence). The V end was cut by 6 bases, the J end by 3 bases, with 15 bases between. The CDR3 length is 15 residues. CDR3 DNA sequence: TGTGCCAGTAGAACACAGGGAGGGGACAATCAGCCCCAGCATTTT. Its translation: CASRTQGGDNQPQHF.

The V call is TRBV6-6, the J call TRBJ1-5; TRBD1 is a possible D gene (5 bases). The ends were cut back, 6 bases at V and 0 bases at J, with 12 bases in the middle. CDR1 and CDR2 from the germline V gene are MNHNY and SVGAGI (reference sequence). The CDR3 contains 15 residues. This CDR3 reads CASRPTDNSNQPQHF. The CDR3 region has the DNA TGTGCCAGCAGACCGACAGATAATAGCAATCAGCCCCAGCATTTT.

This clone was picked up one time. V gene TRBV27 combines with J gene TRBJ2-1, with D perhaps matching TRBD1 (6 bases). Germline CDR1 and CDR2: MNHEY and SMNVEV (reference sequence). The length of the CDR3 is 14 residues. The V end was cut by 2 bases, the J end by 5 bases, with 10 bases between. In DNA form, the CDR3 reads TGTGCCAGCAGTTTACTTGGACAGCACAATGAGCAGTTCTTC. It codes for CASSLLGQHNEQFF.

This clone is a singleton in its sample. This rearrangement joins TRBV11-2 to TRBJ1-4; D may be TRBD1 (6 bases). With 5 bases removed from V and 4 bases from J, the gap between germline ends came to 11 bases. Looked up from germline, CDR1 is SGHAT and CDR2 is FQNNGV. The length of the CDR3 is 14 residues. The CDR3 spells CASSLGQLNEKLFF. As DNA, the CDR3 is TGTGCCAGCAGCCTTGGACAGCTTAATGAAAAACTGTTTTTT.

The rearrangement joins TRBV14 to TRBJ2-7; 14 bases match TRBD2. From germline, CDR1 is SGHDN and CDR2 FVKESK. The CDR3 length is 16 residues. V was clipped by 0 bases and J by 5 bases; unmatched bases: 3. In nucleotides, the CDR3 is TGTGCCAGCAGCCAAGATGGGGGACTAGCGGGAGACGAGCAGTACTTC. Amino acids: CASSQDGGLAGDEQYF. The full variable domain, completed using reference TRBV14 and TRBJ2-7, is EAGVTQFPSHSVIEKGQTVTLRCDPISGHDNLYWYRRVMGKEIKFLLHFVKESKQDESGMPNNRFLAERTGGTYSTLKVQPAELEDSGVYFCASSQDGGLAGDEQYFGPGTRLTVT.

The chain has TRBV6-1 and TRBJ2-5; TRBD2 might be the D (6 bases). The CDR3 has 15 residues. CDR1 and CDR2 (germline): MNHNS, SASEGT. Trimming took off 1 base at V and 0 bases at J, with 9 bases between the two ends. The DNA of the CDR3 is TGTGCCAGCAGTGAAGTCGGGACTTACCAAGAGACCCAGTACTTC. Translated: CASSEVGTYQETQYF.

This clone occurred a few times. The chain carries TRBV19 and TRBJ2-7; D not resolved. The CDR3 runs 14 residues. Germline V gene data show CDR1 as LNHDA and CDR2 as SQIVND (reference sequence). V lost 4 bases to trimming and J lost 0 bases, with 10 bases between them. The CDR3 DNA follows: TGTGCCAGTAGTACGGGTCTGAGCTCCTACGAGCAGTACTTC. Residues: CASSTGLSSYEQYF.

With respect to this clone: The sample holds other DNA sequences that translate to the same CDR3. This chain joins TRBV4-3 and TRBJ2-1, with D possibly matching TRBD2 (5 bases). The V and J ends lost 1 base and 7 bases respectively, with 8 bases between them. Germline lookup yields CDR1 LGHNA and CDR2 YSLEER. CDR3 length: 13 amino acids. CDR3 nucleotide sequence: TGCGCCAGCAGCCAAGCCGGGAATAATGAGCAGTTCTTC. Translation gives CASSQAGNNEQFF.

The chain links TRBV5-4 to TRBJ2-5; 7 bases map to TRBD1. The germline V gene encodes CDR1 SGHNT and CDR2 YYREEE (reference sequence). This CDR3 spans 14 amino acids. J was trimmed by 3 bases and V by 4 bases; bases with no gene match: 6. The CDR3 reads CASSRVGTEETQYF. The CDR3 bases are TGTGCCAGCAGCAGAGTAGGGACAGAAGAGACCCAGTACTTC.

This chain links TRBV6-5 with TRBJ2-1; D is possibly TRBD2 (5 bases). Between the trimmed V and J ends, which lost 5 bases and 7 bases, there was a span of 15 bases. The CDR3 runs to 14 residues. Per germline, CDR1 MNHEY and CDR2 SVGAGI. CDR3 protein: CASSLTGGGNEQFF. The CDR3 bases are TGTGCCAGCAGTCTAACTGGAGGAGGAAATGAGCAGTTCTTC.

The V call is TRBV14, the J call TRBJ2-7, with TRBD2 identical over 7 bases. The ends lost 5 bases at V and 6 bases at J; junction bases unmatched: 7. Germline V lookup: CDR1 SGHDN, CDR2 FVKESK. This CDR3 is 13 amino acids long. CDR3 sequence reads: CASSNAGVGEQYF. CDR3 in DNA: TGTGCCAGCAGCAACGCGGGAGTTGGCGAGCAGTACTTC.

V gene TRBV7-3 combines with J gene TRBJ1-1, with 10 bases lining up with TRBD1. After removal of 5 bases from V and 4 bases from J, the junction contained 4 bases not matched to a gene. From germline, CDR1 is SGHTA and CDR2 FQGTGA. The CDR3 consists of 14 residues. For the CDR3, the DNA is TGTGCCAGCAGCCGACAGGGGGCTCGCACTGAAGCTTTCTTT. It yields the protein CASSRQGARTEAFF.

This clone was seen a few times. This chain connects TRBV9 to TRBJ2-3; D is uncertain. Trimming took 0 bases from V and 2 from J, leaving 10 bases between them. This CDR3 spans 15 amino acids. Germline V lookup: CDR1 SGDLS, CDR2 YYNGEE. CDR3 in DNA: TGTGCCAGCAGCGTAGACCCTAGGAACACAGATACGCAGTATTTT. Protein: CASSVDPRNTDTQYF.

This rearrangement joins TRBV27 to TRBJ2-7; 8 nucleotides line up with TRBD1. This CDR3 contains 13 residues. Germline assignment: CDR1 MNHEY and CDR2 SMNVEV (reference sequence). The V and J ends lost 10 bases and 1 base, in that order; junction bases with no gene match: 6. CDR3 coding DNA: TGTGCCATCCGGGACAGGCTTTCCTACGAGCAGTACTTC. Translating gives CAIRDRLSYEQYF.